Listed here are 9 T cell receptor beta chains from one sample, sequenced in a study of blood T cell repertoires in COVID-19. Measured with immunoSEQ multiplex PCR; TCRdb has only the in-frame clones, and not every one. The repertoire holds about 190,000 clones, with over 75% as singletons. The sample taken for sequencing was peripheral blood. The receptors derive from a woman of 80 years or more with active or convalescent COVID-19.

The chain has TRBV7-8 and TRBJ2-1, with D perhaps matching TRBD1 (6 bases). Trimming cost V 3 bases and J 5 bases, with 17 bases left between them. This CDR3 is 16 amino acids long. Germline-derived CDR1 and CDR2 are SGHVS and FQNEAQ. CDR3 nucleotide sequence: TGTGCCAGCAGCTTGATAACAGGGAGTCGAGACAATGAGCAGTTCTTC. This translates into CASSLITGSRDNEQFF.

The chain employs TRBV10-2 and TRBJ1-6, with 9 bases aligning to TRBD1. Germline V gene sequence: CDR1 WSHSY, CDR2 SAAADI. The CDR3 is 14 residues long. The V segment lost 6 bases and the J segment 6 bases; nucleotides outside the gene matches: 3. The CDR3 DNA is TGCGCCAGCAGAGAGACAGGGGGTAATTCACCCCTCCACTTT. It specifies CASRETGGNSPLHF.

This clone was seen only a few times. The chain employs TRBV28 and TRBJ2-3; D possibly corresponds to TRBD1 (5 bases). Germline V CDR1 and CDR2: MDHEN, SYDVKM. Trimming shortened V by 3 bases and J by 9 bases, and 22 bases separated the two germline ends. This CDR3 is 16 amino acids long. CDR3 residues: CASSLRQGKGISTQYF. The CDR3 nucleotides read TGTGCCAGCAGTTTGCGTCAGGGTAAGGGCATTTCGACGCAGTATTTT. The complete variable domain, with remaining parts taken from reference TRBV28 and TRBJ2-3, reads DVKVTQSSRYLVKRTGEKVFLECVQDMDHENMFWYRQDPGLGLRLIYFSYDVKMKEKGDIPEGYSVSREKKERFSLILESASTNQTSMYLCASSLRQGKGISTQYFGPGTRLTVL.

This clone was counted only a few times. The CDR3 region is CASSPTGDNQPQHF. For the CDR3, the DNA is TGTGCCAGCAGTCCGACAGGGGACAATCAGCCCCAGCATTTT. The J gene is TRBJ1-5, the V gene TRBV6-2 or TRBV6-3; 8 bases agree with TRBD1. CDR1 is MNHEY, CDR2 SVGEGT, per germline. The V and J ends lost 5 bases and 3 bases, in that order; junction bases with no gene match: 3. The length of the CDR3 is 14 residues.

The chain is built from TRBV9 and TRBJ2-4; 15 bases match TRBD2. The junction had 7 bases not matched to a gene; V was cut back by 3 bases and J by 0 bases. The V gene's germline CDR1 is SGDLS and CDR2 YYNGEE. This CDR3 comprises 19 residues. This CDR3 is CASSEGLAGGVLAKNIQYF. In DNA form, the CDR3 reads TGTGCCAGCAGCGAGGGACTAGCGGGGGGCGTACTAGCCAAAAACATTCAGTACTTC.

This chain joins TRBV5-5 and TRBJ1-5; D not resolved. Trimming took 4 bases from V and 0 from J, leaving 14 bases between them. Germline lookup yields CDR1 SGHKS and CDR2 YYEKEE (reference sequence). The CDR3 extends over 16 amino acids. The CDR3 DNA is TGTGCCAGCAGCCGAAGACGGGAATATAGCAATCAGCCCCAGCATTTT. Its translation: CASSRRREYSNQPQHF.

The rearrangement joins TRBV5-8 to TRBJ2-7; 8 nucleotides align to TRBD1. The CDR3 is 14 amino acids. Germline CDR1 and CDR2: SGHTS and YDEGEE. The J segment lost 3 bases and the V segment lost 5 bases, leaving 7 bases of the junction unmatched. CDR3 sequence reads: CASSFTTGGYEQYF. The CDR3 region has the DNA TGTGCCAGCAGTTTTACTACAGGGGGCTACGAGCAGTACTTC.

The chain is built from TRBV27 and TRBJ2-2; D possibly corresponds to TRBD2 (6 bases). The CDR3 is 15 residues long. From germline, CDR1 is MNHEY and CDR2 SMNVEV (reference sequence). The V gene lost 6 bases and the J gene lost 3 bases, with 14 bases spanning the gap. CDR3 amino acids: CASRLTGSYTGELFF. The CDR3 DNA reads as TGTGCCAGCAGACTTACCGGGAGCTACACCGGGGAGCTGTTTTTT.

V is TRBV27 and J is TRBJ1-5, with D hard to call. The CDR3 totals 15 residues. Germline V gives CDR1 MNHEY, CDR2 SMNVEV (reference sequence). Trimming took 2 bases from V and 9 from J, leaving 17 bases between them. The CDR3 is CASSLNRVEPGPQHF. The CDR3 DNA sequence: TGTGCCAGCAGTTTAAACCGAGTGGAGCCCGGGCCCCAGCATTTT.